This T cell receptor beta chain was obtained from a study of shared clonotypes between healthy human individuals. The data were produced by immunoSEQ multiplex PCR, yet TCRdb's version contains in-frame clones alone and is incomplete. Of roughly 2.1 million clones in the sample, roughly 91% were seen once. CD45RO-negative, CCR7-selected cells formed the naive CD8 fraction, which excluded terminally differentiated effector memory CD45RA+ cells. Trimming took 5 bases from V and 0 from J; bases not matched to a gene: 12. The CDR3 runs to 18 residues. CDR1 and CDR2 from the germline V gene are WSHSY and SAAADI.

The rearrangement links TRBV10-2 to TRBJ1-5, with 8 bases lining up with TRBD1. What was sequenced was naive CD8+ T cells from PBMCs. The TCR originated in a man aged 18 to 29 in good health. Some clones in this sample may be carry-over from other donors' samples. The CDR3 spells CASSIGTGLSFSNQPQHF. The CDR3 DNA follows: TGCGCCAGCAGTATTGGGACAGGTCTATCTTTTAGCAATCAGCCCCAGCATTTT.